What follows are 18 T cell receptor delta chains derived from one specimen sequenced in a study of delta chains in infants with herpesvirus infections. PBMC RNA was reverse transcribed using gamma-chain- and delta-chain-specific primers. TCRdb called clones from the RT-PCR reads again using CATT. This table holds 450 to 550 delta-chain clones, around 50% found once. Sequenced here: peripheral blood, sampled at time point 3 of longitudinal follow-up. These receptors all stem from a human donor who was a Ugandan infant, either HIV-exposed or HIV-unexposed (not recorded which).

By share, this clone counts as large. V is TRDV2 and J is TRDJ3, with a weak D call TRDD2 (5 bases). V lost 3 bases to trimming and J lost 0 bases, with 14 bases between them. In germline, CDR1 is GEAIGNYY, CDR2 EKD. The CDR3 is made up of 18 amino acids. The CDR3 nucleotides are TGTGCCTGTGACCCCATGTTTTCCTCCTCCTGGGACACCCGACAGATGTTTTTC. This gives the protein CACDPMFSSSWDTRQMFF.

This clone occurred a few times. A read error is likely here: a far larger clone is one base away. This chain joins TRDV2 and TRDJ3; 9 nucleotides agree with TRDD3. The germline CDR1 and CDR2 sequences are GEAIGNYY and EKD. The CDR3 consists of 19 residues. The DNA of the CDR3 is TGTGCCTGTGACACCGTACTGGGGGACCGCTCCTGGGACATCCGACAGATGTTTTTC. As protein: CACDTVLGDRSWDIRQMFF.

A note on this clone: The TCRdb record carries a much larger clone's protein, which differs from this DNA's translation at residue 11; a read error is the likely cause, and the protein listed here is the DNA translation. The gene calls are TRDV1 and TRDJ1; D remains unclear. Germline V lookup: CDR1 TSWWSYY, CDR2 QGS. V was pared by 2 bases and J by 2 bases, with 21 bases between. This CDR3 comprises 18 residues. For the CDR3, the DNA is TGTGCTCTTGGGGAATTACGTGAGGGCCCCAGTAGGACCGATAAACTCATCTTT. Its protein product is CALGELREGPSRTDKLIF.

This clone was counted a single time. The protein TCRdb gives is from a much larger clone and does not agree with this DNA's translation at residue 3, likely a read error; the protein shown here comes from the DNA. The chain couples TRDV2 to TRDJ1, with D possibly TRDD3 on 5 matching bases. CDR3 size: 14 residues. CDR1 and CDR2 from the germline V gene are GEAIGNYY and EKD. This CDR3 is CAGERGIYTDKLIF. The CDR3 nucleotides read TGTGCCGGTGAGCGTGGGATCTACACCGATAAACTCATCTTT.

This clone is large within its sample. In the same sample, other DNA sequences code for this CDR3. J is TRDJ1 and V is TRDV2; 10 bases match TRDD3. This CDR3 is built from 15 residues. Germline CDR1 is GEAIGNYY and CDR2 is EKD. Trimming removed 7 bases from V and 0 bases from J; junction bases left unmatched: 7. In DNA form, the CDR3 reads TGTGCCTGCGTACTGGGGGATCGCCACACCGATAAACTCATCTTT. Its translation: CACVLGDRHTDKLIF.

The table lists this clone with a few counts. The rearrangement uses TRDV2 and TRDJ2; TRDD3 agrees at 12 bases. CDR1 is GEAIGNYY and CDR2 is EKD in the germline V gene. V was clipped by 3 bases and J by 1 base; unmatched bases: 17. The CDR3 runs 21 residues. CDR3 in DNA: TGTGCCTGTGACCCGATCCCTGGGGGATACGCGGGTTCCCGTTTGACAGCACAACTCTTCTTT. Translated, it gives CACDPIPGGYAGSRLTAQLFF.

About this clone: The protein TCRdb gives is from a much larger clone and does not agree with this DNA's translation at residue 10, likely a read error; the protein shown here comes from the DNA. This CDR3 reads CACDTVGGLTLTAQLFF. CDR3 DNA sequence: TGTGCCTGTGACACCGTTGGGGGACTTACTTTGACAGCACAACTCTTCTTT. This chain joins TRDV2 and TRDJ2; TRDD3 agrees at 7 bases. Trimming cost V 0 bases and J 0 bases; bases outside gene matches: 6. Looked up from germline, CDR1 is GEAIGNYY and CDR2 is EKD. This CDR3 comprises 17 residues.

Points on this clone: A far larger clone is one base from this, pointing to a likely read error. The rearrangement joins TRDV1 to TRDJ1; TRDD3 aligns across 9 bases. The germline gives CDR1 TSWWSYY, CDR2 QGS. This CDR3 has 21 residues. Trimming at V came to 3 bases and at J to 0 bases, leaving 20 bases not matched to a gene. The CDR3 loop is CALGESLHSSWGIRYTDKLIF. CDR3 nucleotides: TGTGCTCTTGGGGAGAGCCTTCATAGTAGCTGGGGGATCCGGTACACCGATAAACTCATCTTT.

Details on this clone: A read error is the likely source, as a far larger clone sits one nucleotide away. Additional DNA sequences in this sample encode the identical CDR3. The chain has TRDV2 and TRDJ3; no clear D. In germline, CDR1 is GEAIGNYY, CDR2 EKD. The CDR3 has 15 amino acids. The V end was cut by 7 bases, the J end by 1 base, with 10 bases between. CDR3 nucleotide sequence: TGTGCCTGCGGTGAGGGTTCCTGGGACACCCGACAGATGTTTTTC. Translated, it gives CACGEGSWDTRQMFF.

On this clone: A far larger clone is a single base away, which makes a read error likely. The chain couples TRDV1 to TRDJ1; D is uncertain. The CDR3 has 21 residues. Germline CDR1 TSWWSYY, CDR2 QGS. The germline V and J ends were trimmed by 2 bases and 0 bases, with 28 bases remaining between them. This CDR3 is CALGESALSTAGYAYTDKLIF. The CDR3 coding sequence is TGTGCTCTTGGGGAATCGGCTCTCAGTACTGCGGGCTATGCGTACACCGATAAACTCATCTTT.

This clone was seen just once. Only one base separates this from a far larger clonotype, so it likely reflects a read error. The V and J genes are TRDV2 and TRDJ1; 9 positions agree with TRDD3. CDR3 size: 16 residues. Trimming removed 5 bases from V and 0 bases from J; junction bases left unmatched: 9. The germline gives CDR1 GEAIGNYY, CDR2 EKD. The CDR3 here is CACGPNWGTDTDKLIF. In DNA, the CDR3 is TGTGCCTGTGGTCCTAACTGGGGGACTGACACCGATAAACTCATCTTT.

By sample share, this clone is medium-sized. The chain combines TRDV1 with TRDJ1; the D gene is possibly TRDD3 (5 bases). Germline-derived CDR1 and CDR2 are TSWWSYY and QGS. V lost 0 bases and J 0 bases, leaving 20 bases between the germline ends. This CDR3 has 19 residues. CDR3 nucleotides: TGTGCTCTTGGGGAACTATGGGGCGGGCTGGGTTATCACACCGATAAACTCATCTTT. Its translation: CALGELWGGLGYHTDKLIF.

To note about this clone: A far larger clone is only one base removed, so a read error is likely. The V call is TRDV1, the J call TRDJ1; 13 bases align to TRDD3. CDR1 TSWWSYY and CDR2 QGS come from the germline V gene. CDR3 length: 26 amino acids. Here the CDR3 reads CALGERVPVFPTLDWGIRILTDKLTF. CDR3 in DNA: TGTGCTCTTGGGGAAAGGGTCCCGGTTTTTCCTACGCTAGACTGGGGGATACGCATTTTAACCGATAAACTCACCTTT.

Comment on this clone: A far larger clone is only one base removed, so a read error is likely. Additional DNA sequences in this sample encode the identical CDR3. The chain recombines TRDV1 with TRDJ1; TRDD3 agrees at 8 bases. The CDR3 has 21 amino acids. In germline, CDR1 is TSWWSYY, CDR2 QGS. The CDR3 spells CALGPIRAYGCWGTNTDKLIF. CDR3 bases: TGTGCTCTTGGGCCCATAAGGGCCTACGGTTGCTGGGGGACTAACACCGACAAACTCATCTTT.

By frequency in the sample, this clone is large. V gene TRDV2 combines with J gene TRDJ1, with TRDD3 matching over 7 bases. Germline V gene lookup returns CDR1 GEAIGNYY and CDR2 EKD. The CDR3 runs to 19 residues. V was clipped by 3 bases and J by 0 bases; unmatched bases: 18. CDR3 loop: CACDPVRGDPRPNTDKLIF. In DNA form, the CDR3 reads TGTGCCTGTGACCCAGTAAGGGGGGATCCCCGACCTAACACCGATAAACTCATCTTT.

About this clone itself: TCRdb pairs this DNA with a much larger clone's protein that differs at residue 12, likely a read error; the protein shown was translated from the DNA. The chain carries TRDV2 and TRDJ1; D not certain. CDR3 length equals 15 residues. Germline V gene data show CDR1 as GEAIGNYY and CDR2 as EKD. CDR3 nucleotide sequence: TGTGCCTGTGACAGACTTTCGGGAGGACTCGATAATCTCATCTTT. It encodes CACDRLSGGLDNLIF.

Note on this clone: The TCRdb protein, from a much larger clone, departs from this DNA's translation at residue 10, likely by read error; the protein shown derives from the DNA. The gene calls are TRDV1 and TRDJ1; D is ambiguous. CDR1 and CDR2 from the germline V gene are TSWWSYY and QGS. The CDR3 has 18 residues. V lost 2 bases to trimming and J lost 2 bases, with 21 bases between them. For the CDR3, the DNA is TGTGCTCTTGGGGAATTACGTGAGGGCCTCCGTAGGACCGATAAACTCATCTTT. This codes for CALGELREGLRRTDKLIF.

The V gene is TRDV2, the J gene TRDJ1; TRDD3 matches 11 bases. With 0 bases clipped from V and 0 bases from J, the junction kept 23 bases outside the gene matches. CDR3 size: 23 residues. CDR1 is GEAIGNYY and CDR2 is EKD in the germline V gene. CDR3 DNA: TGTGCCTGTGACACCGGCCCAAAGTGCGGACTGGGGGATATGACATACTACACCGATAAACTCATCTTT. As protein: CACDTGPKCGLGDMTYYTDKLIF.